A selection of T cell receptor beta chains follows, all from one sample in a study of T cells expressing NK-cell markers. Reanalyzing the 5' RACE reads, TCRdb keeps one entry per CDR3 protein, without DNA. The listing contains 400,000 or so distinct CDR3 sequences. The sequencing input was blood T cells: a sorted CD56 or NKG2C T cell subset, CD4+ or CD8+ T cells, or bulk PBMC T cells (not recorded which). These receptors were taken from a woman aged 50 to 60 in good health. The CDR3 runs from the conserved cysteine through the conserved F or W. The order of the fields is CDR3 protein, V gene, J gene.

CDR3: CASTLSHRDYLFYNEQFF; V: TRBV27; J: TRBJ2-1
CDR3: CSGGSSYNSPLHF; V: TRBV20-1; J: TRBJ1-6
CDR3: CASSFISTSGRWYTQYF; V: TRBV7-9; J: TRBJ2-3
CDR3: CSVGPPDGRRGDNEQFF; V: TRBV29-1; J: TRBJ2-1
CDR3: CASRSTGAASGYTF; V: TRBV2; J: TRBJ1-2
CDR3: CARRKSSYNEQFF; V: TRBV30; J: TRBJ2-1
CDR3: CASSEQGRVTEAFF; V: TRBV2; J: TRBJ1-1
CDR3: CASSYRGGVGDEQYF; V: TRBV7-9; J: TRBJ2-7
CDR3: CASSRTLAGYYNEQFF; V: TRBV5-6; J: TRBJ2-1
CDR3: CASILGLGGETQYF; V: TRBV7-9; J: TRBJ2-5
CDR3: CSTRATTGSEAFF; V: TRBV29-1; J: TRBJ1-1
CDR3: CASSLNEGVMETQYF; V: TRBV4-1; J: TRBJ2-5
CDR3: CSARGLAGRGDTQYF; V: TRBV20-1; J: TRBJ2-3
CDR3: CAISLDSYEQYF; V: TRBV10-3; J: TRBJ2-7
CDR3: CASSQGHRGPKNTGELFF; V: TRBV11-2; J: TRBJ2-2
CDR3: CASSWGGYQETQYF; V: TRBV27; J: TRBJ2-5
CDR3: CASSEGLAGVVSEIAKNIQYF; V: TRBV3-1; J: TRBJ2-4
CDR3: CASSLAGRGVNTGELFF; V: TRBV5-1; J: TRBJ2-2
CDR3: CAWTPPVLTAFF; V: TRBV30; J: TRBJ1-1
CDR3: CASSSNVGPTTAYEQYF; V: TRBV5-4; J: TRBJ2-7
CDR3: CSARALETQYF; V: TRBV20-1; J: TRBJ2-5
CDR3: CAWSVSPGKGTEAFF; V: TRBV30; J: TRBJ1-1
CDR3: CATGALNSEQFF; V: TRBV24-1; J: TRBJ2-1
CDR3: CASSDVAGTAEQYF; V: TRBV9; J: TRBJ2-7
CDR3: CASSGTPPTARPFEQYF; V: TRBV25-1; J: TRBJ2-7
CDR3: CASSLEYRGQQFF; V: TRBV5-1; J: TRBJ2-1
CDR3: CSARADRDIYGYTF; V: TRBV20-1; J: TRBJ1-2
CDR3: CAWSTGQEETQYF; V: TRBV30; J: TRBJ2-5
CDR3: CASSAGTSGTMSTDTQYF; V: TRBV2; J: TRBJ2-3
CDR3: CASSLDTSGAYEQYF; V: TRBV5-1; J: TRBJ2-7
CDR3: CATSSAGRGRTEAFF; V: TRBV24-1; J: TRBJ1-1
CDR3: CASSSGVYGYTF; V: TRBV12-3/TRBV12-4; J: TRBJ1-2
CDR3: CATSGATRRGTDTQYF; V: TRBV24-1; J: TRBJ2-3
CDR3: CASSLGLVRDHNEQFF; V: TRBV5-1; J: TRBJ2-1
CDR3: CASSLSGAVGTDTQYF; V: TRBV11-2; J: TRBJ2-3
CDR3: CSATRLAGNYEQYF; V: TRBV20-1; J: TRBJ2-7
CDR3: CASSLALRTSGSADEQFF; V: TRBV7-6; J: TRBJ2-1
CDR3: CATSDATGGAKNIQYF; V: TRBV24-1; J: TRBJ2-4
CDR3: CASSQNGGSDEQFF; V: TRBV16; J: TRBJ2-1
CDR3: CAWGVSGNTIYF; V: TRBV30; J: TRBJ1-3
CDR3: CASNNYNEQFF; V: TRBV7-9; J: TRBJ2-1
CDR3: CASGFPDSLGQYF; V: TRBV12-5; J: TRBJ2-7
CDR3: CASSLGQLNNSPLHF; V: TRBV5-1; J: TRBJ1-6
CDR3: CSARNLAGGIGELFF; V: TRBV20-1; J: TRBJ2-2
CDR3: CASRIGGLPQETQYF; V: TRBV12-3/TRBV12-4; J: TRBJ2-5
CDR3: CASSFPRSPLHF; V: TRBV27; J: TRBJ1-6
CDR3: CASRHIPGLAGVKEQYF; V: TRBV27; J: TRBJ2-7
CDR3: CASSVLGQGLYEQYF; V: TRBV21-1; J: TRBJ2-7
CDR3: CATSRGNTGELFF; V: TRBV15; J: TRBJ2-2